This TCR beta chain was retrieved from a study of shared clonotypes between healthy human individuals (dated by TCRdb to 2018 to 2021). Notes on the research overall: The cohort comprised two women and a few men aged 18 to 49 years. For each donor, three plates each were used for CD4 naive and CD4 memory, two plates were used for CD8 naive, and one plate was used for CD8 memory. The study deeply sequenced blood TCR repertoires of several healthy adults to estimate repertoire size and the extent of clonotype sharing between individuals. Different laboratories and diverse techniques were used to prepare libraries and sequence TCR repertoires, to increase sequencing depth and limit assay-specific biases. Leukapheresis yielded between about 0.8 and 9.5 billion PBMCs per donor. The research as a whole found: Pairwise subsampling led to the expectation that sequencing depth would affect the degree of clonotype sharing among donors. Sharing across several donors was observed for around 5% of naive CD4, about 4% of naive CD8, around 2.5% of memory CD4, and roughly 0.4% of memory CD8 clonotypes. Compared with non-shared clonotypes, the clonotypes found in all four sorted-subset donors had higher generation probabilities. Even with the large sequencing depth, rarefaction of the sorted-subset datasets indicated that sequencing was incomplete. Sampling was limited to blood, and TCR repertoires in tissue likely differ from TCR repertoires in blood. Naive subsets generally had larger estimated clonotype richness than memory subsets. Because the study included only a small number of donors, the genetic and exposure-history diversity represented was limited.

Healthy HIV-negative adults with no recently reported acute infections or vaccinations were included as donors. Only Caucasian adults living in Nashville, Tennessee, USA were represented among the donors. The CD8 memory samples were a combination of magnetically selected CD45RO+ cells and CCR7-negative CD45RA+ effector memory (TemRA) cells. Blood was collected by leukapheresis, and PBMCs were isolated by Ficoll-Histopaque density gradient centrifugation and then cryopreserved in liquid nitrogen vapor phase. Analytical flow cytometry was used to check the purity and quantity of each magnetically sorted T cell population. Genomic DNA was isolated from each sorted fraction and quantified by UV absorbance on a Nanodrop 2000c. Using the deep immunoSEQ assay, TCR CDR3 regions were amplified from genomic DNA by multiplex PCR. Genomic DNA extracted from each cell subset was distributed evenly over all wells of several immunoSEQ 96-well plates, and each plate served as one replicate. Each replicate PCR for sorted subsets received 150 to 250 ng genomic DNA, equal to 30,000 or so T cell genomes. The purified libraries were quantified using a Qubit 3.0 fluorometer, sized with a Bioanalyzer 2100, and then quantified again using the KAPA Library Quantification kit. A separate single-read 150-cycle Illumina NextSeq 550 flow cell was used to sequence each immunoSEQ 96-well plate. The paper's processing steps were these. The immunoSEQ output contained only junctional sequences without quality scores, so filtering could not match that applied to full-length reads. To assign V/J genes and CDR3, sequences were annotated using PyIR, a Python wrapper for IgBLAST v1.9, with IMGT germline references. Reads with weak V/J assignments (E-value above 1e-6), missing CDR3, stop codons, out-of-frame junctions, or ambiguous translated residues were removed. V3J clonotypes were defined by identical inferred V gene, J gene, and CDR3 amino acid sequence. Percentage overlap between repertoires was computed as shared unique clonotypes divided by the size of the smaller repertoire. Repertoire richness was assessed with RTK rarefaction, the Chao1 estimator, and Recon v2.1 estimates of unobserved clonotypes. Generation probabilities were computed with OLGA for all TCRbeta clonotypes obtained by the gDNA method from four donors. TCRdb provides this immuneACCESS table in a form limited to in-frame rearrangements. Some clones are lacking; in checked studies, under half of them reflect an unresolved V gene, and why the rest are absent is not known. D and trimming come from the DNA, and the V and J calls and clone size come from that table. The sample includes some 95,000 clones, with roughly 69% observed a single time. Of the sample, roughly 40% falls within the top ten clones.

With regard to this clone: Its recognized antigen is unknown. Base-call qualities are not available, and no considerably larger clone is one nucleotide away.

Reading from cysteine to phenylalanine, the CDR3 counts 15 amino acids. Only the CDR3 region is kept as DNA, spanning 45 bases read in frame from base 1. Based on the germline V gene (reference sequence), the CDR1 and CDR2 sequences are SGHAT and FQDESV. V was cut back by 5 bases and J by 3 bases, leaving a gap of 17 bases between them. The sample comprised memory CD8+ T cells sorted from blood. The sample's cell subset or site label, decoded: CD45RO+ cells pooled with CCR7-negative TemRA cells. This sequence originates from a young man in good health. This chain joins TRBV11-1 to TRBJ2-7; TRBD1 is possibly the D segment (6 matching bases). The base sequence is TGTGCCAGCAGCACCCCGAGTGGGGGCAACTACGAGCAGTACTTC. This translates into CASSTPSGGNYEQYF.